Sequencing of this T cell receptor beta chain was carried out in a study of CD8 T cells in Susac syndrome. Remarks on this clonotype: No antigen is known for it.

Broader study findings: As the study acknowledged, the number of individuals in its TCR sequencing and HLA analysis was relatively small.

CDR1 and CDR2 from the germline V gene are SEHNR and FQNEAQ (reference sequence). The CDR3 totals 15 residues. J was trimmed by 0 bases and V by 7 bases; bases with no gene match: 5. The RNA input was roughly 0.5 to 1 ug, and it was reverse transcribed with random hexamers. Across 54 Vbeta and 13 Jbeta, immunoSEQ multiplex PCR amplified TCR beta CDR3. TCRdb re-called the immunoSEQ multiplex PCR reads with MiXCR, one entry per CDR3 protein. The table includes some 260,000 distinct CDR3 sequences, 93% detected once. Sequencing of TCR beta drew on CD8+ and CD4+ T cells from blood. TEMRA cells were FACS-enriched, and CD8+ and CD4+ T cells were isolated negatively.

This rearrangement joins TRBV7-9 to TRBJ1-1; TRBD1 agrees at 10 bases. This TCR was sampled from a human donor with multiple sclerosis. The sample taken for sequencing was CD4+ T cells from PBMCs. Here the CDR3 DNA reads TGTGCCAGCATCCCGGGACAGGGGTTGAACACTGAAGCTTTCTTT. Its translation is CASIPGQGLNTEAFF.